These 27 T cell receptor beta chains were all obtained from the same sample, sequenced in a study of beta chain features in type 1 diabetes. The study reverse transcribed the entire isolated RNA, so it sequenced expressed TCRB transcripts. Data came from immunoSEQ multiplex PCR; TCRdb stores just in-frame clones and leaves some out. The sample contains approximately 400,000 clones, roughly 16% of which appear only once. Sequenced material: naive CD4+ T cells from blood. All receptors derive from a woman aged 18-30 years in good health.

The chain links TRBV5-4 to TRBJ2-2, with TRBD1 matching over 7 bases. The V gene's germline CDR1 is SGHNT and CDR2 YYREEE (reference sequence). The CDR3 loop spans 15 amino acids. Unmatched junction bases numbered 6, after V lost 3 bases and J lost 4 bases. DNA for the CDR3: TGTGCCAGCAGCTCAGTACAGGGGCTCACCGGGGAGCTGTTTTTT. Residues: CASSSVQGLTGELFF.

This clone turned up a few times. The rearrangement links TRBV18 to TRBJ2-5, with D perhaps TRBD2 (6 bases). The CDR3 extends over 15 amino acids. The V gene's germline CDR1 is KGHSH and CDR2 LQKENI. The V end lost 1 base, the J end lost 4 bases, and 13 bases lay between the germline ends. The CDR3 reads CASSPQAGQTETQYF. The CDR3 region has the DNA TGTGCCAGCTCACCACAGGCGGGGCAGACAGAGACCCAGTACTTC.

The rearrangement uses TRBV5-4 and TRBJ2-1; possible D gene TRBD1, 6 bases. CDR1 and CDR2 from the germline V gene are SGHNT and YYREEE (reference sequence). V dropped 1 base and J dropped 7 bases, with 9 bases sitting between them. CDR3 length equals 13 residues. CDR3 sequence (DNA): TGTGCCAGCAGCTTGACAGGGTGGAATGAGCAGTTCTTC. This encodes CASSLTGWNEQFF.

V is TRBV6-6 and J is TRBJ2-5; D possibly corresponds to TRBD1 (6 bases). The CDR3 contains 14 residues. Between the trimmed V and J ends, which lost 2 bases and 2 bases, there was a span of 9 bases. Germline lookup yields CDR1 MNHNY and CDR2 SVGAGI (reference sequence). The CDR3 region has the DNA TGTGCCAGCAGTTACCCTGGACAGCAAGAGACCCAGTACTTC. It is translated as CASSYPGQQETQYF.

V is TRBV30 and J is TRBJ2-7, with TRBD2 matching 12 bases. J was trimmed by 5 bases and V by 0 bases; bases with no gene match: 2. Germline CDR1 is GTSNPN and CDR2 is SVGIG (reference sequence). The CDR3 totals 14 residues. Here the CDR3 DNA reads TGTGCCTGGAGTGTCCGACTAGCGGGGGACGAGCAGTACTTC. This sequence encodes CAWSVRLAGDEQYF. Based on the CDR3 plus reference TRBV30 and TRBJ2-7, the full variable domain is SQTIHQWPATLVQPVGSPLSLECTVEGTSNPNLYWYRQAAGRGLQLLFYSVGIGQISSEVPQNLSASRPQDRQFILSSKKLLLSDSGFYLCAWSVRLAGDEQYFGPGTRLTVT.

The rearrangement uses TRBV5-1 and TRBJ2-5; 9 bases are shared with TRBD1. Germline loops: CDR1 SGHRS, CDR2 YFSETQ. The ends lost 1 base at V and 4 bases at J; junction bases unmatched: 5. CDR3 length: 15 amino acids. CDR3 coding DNA: TGCGCCAGCAGCTTGCGCTGGACAGGGGTAGAGACCCAGTACTTC. Encoded protein: CASSLRWTGVETQYF.

The gene calls are TRBV29-1 and TRBJ2-7; TRBD2 matches 10 bases. The trim removed 5 bases at V and 6 bases at J, leaving 4 bases unmatched. CDR1 is SQVTM, CDR2 ANQGSEA, per germline. The CDR3 covers 12 residues. The CDR3 DNA sequence: TGCAGCGTTTCTAGCGGGAGAGGCGAGCAGTACTTC. Protein sequence: CSVSSGRGEQYF.

In its sample, this clone was seen once. This chain joins TRBV7-3 and TRBJ2-1; D possibly corresponds to TRBD2 (6 bases). From germline, CDR1 is SGHTA and CDR2 FQGTGA. The CDR3 totals 14 residues. V gave up 2 bases and J gave up 4 bases, with 9 bases separating them. CDR3 coding DNA: TGTGCCAGCAGCTTAGGCCGGGAGTACAATGAGCAGTTCTTC. It specifies CASSLGREYNEQFF.

This clone was observed a few times. The CDR3 DNA sequence: TGCAGCGTTCAGGGATTGGCTCAAGCGGGAGGAACAGATACGCAGTATTTT. Residues: CSVQGLAQAGGTDTQYF. V is TRBV29-1 and J is TRBJ2-3, with TRBD2 matching 9 bases. Trimming removed 5 bases from V and 3 bases from J; junction bases left unmatched: 15. From germline, CDR1 is SQVTM and CDR2 ANQGSEA. The CDR3 loop spans 17 amino acids.

This clone was seen more than once but under ten times. This chain connects TRBV5-1 to TRBJ2-2, with D possibly TRBD1 on 6 matching bases. The CDR3 consists of 14 residues. Trimming shortened V by 4 bases and J by 2 bases, and 9 bases separated the two germline ends. CDR1 is SGHRS and CDR2 is YFSETQ in the germline V gene. DNA for the CDR3: TGCGCCAGCAGCGGGGACATCAACACCGGGGAGCTGTTTTTT. This codes for CASSGDINTGELFF.

V usage is TRBV30 and J usage is TRBJ1-1; TRBD1 matches at 7 bases. The CDR3 loop spans 15 amino acids. CDR1 and CDR2 from the germline V gene are GTSNPN and SVGIG (reference sequence). The V segment lost 1 base and the J segment 3 bases; nucleotides outside the gene matches: 8. The CDR3: CAWSDPRTGDTEAFF. The DNA of the CDR3 is TGTGCCTGGAGTGACCCCCGGACAGGCGACACTGAAGCTTTCTTT.

This clone was detected a few times. V gene TRBV30 combines with J gene TRBJ1-5; 10 nucleotides line up with TRBD1. Germline V CDR1 and CDR2: GTSNPN, SVGIG (reference sequence). Trimming cost V 2 bases and J 7 bases; bases outside gene matches: 14. The CDR3 is made up of 17 amino acids. CDR3 bases: TGTGCCTGGAGTCGAAGTACGGGACAGGGGTTGTGGCAGCCCCAGCATTTT. The encoded protein is CAWSRSTGQGLWQPQHF.

This clone was counted a few times. The chain is built from TRBV28 and TRBJ1-1; the D is unclear. The CDR3 totals 12 residues. Germline CDR1 MDHEN, CDR2 SYDVKM. Deletions cut 4 bases from V and 5 bases from J, with 8 bases between. The CDR3 DNA reads as TGTGCCAGCAGTTCCCCTCTAACTGAAGCTTTCTTT. Amino acids: CASSSPLTEAFF.

V usage is TRBV30 and J usage is TRBJ2-1; possibly TRBD2 for D (5 bases). Germline V gene data show CDR1 as GTSNPN and CDR2 as SVGIG (reference sequence). V was trimmed by 1 base and J by 0 bases, leaving 10 bases between them. This CDR3 spans 15 amino acids. CDR3: CAWSGRLSSYNEQFF. The CDR3 DNA is TGTGCCTGGAGTGGGAGGCTAAGCTCCTACAATGAGCAGTTCTTC.

The chain links TRBV5-1 to TRBJ2-3; 9 bases map to TRBD2. Germline V gene data show CDR1 as SGHRS and CDR2 as YFSETQ. The length of the CDR3 is 15 residues. Losses at the gene ends were 4 bases for V and 6 bases for J; bases not matched to a gene: 9. The CDR3 DNA follows: TGCGCCAGCAGCCCAAGGACTAGCGTCCTTGATACGCAGTATTTT. This sequence encodes CASSPRTSVLDTQYF.

The rearrangement joins TRBV11-3 to TRBJ2-1; D is unresolved. The germline V gene encodes CDR1 SGHNT and CDR2 YENEEA. Trimming cost V 2 bases and J 5 bases, with 7 bases left between them. This CDR3 is built from 13 residues. CDR3 residues: CASSLRAHNEQFF. The DNA of the CDR3 is TGTGCCAGCAGCTTAAGAGCCCACAATGAGCAGTTCTTC. The full variable domain, with the rest looked up from reference TRBV11-3 and TRBJ2-1, is EAGVVQSPRYKIIEKKQPVAFWCNPISGHNTLYWYLQNLGQGPELLIRYENEEAVDDSQLPKDRFSAERLKGVDSTLKIQPAELGDSAVYLCASSLRAHNEQFFGPGTRLTVL.

This chain links TRBV4-2 with TRBJ2-1; 7 nucleotides line up with TRBD2. The CDR3 extends over 17 amino acids. J was trimmed by 1 base and V by 2 bases; bases with no gene match: 8. The V gene's germline CDR1 is LGHNA and CDR2 YNFKEQ. CDR3 loop: CASSQIPLAVSYNEQFF. The CDR3 DNA sequence: TGTGCCAGCAGCCAAATCCCCCTAGCGGTATCCTACAATGAGCAGTTCTTC.

The chain joins TRBV19 to TRBJ1-2; TRBD1 matches at 9 bases. This CDR3 region has 13 residues. Unmatched junction bases numbered 7, after V lost 7 bases and J lost 7 bases. Germline-derived CDR1 and CDR2 are LNHDA and SQIVND (reference sequence). CDR3 in amino acids: CASTLQGAGGYTF. The CDR3 nucleotides read TGTGCCAGTACCCTACAGGGGGCCGGTGGCTACACCTTC.

The CDR3 reads CASRRLAGVDTQYF. For the CDR3, the DNA is TGTGCCAGCAGGCGACTAGCGGGAGTAGATACGCAGTATTTT. The J gene is TRBJ2-3, the V gene TRBV6-5; 12 bases are a match to TRBD2. Per the germline V gene, CDR1 is MNHEY and CDR2 is SVGAGI. Trimming at V came to 6 bases and at J to 5 bases, leaving 3 bases not matched to a gene. This CDR3 comprises 14 residues.

This clone was detected a few times. The chain couples TRBV5-6 to TRBJ2-1; 9 bases are shared with TRBD2. CDR3 length: 16 amino acids. V shed 2 bases and J 6 bases; nucleotides not matched to a gene: 9. Germline V gene sequence: CDR1 SGHDT, CDR2 YYEEEE. CDR3 protein: CASSFLPSGTRNEQFF. The CDR3 DNA sequence: TGTGCCAGCAGCTTTTTGCCTAGCGGGACGCGCAATGAGCAGTTCTTC. The variable domain in full, completed from reference TRBV5-6 and TRBJ2-1, reads DAGVTQSPTHLIKTRGQQVTLRCSPKSGHDTVSWYQQALGQGPQFIFQYYEEEERQRGNFPDRFSGHQFPNYSSELNVNALLLGDSALYLCASSFLPSGTRNEQFFGPGTRLTVL.

This clone showed up just a few times. This sequence joins TRBV30 and TRBJ2-5; 7 nucleotides line up with TRBD1. In germline, CDR1 is GTSNPN, CDR2 SVGIG (reference sequence). This CDR3 spans 17 amino acids. With V trimmed by 4 bases and J by 4 bases, 18 bases remained unmatched. DNA of the CDR3: TGTGCCTGGACCCGCTCGGGGCGACAGGGCGGGCGAGAGACCCAGTACTTC. Translation gives CAWTRSGRQGGRETQYF.

The chain has TRBV7-2 and TRBJ2-6; 7 nucleotides agree with TRBD1. Germline lookup yields CDR1 SGHTA and CDR2 FQGNSA. Trimming took 5 bases from V and 1 from J; bases not matched to a gene: 14. CDR3 length: 19 residues. CDR3 loop: CASSPVRDRRISGANVLTF. The CDR3, as DNA: TGTGCCAGCAGCCCGGTCCGGGACAGAAGAATTTCTGGGGCCAACGTCCTGACTTTC. Using reference TRBV7-2 and TRBJ2-6 for the parts outside the CDR3, the full variable domain is GAGVSQSPSNKVTEKGKDVELRCDPISGHTALYWYRQSLGQGLEFLIYFQGNSAPDKSGLPSDRFSAERTGGSVSTLTIQRTQQEDSAVYLCASSPVRDRRISGANVLTFGAGSRLTVL.

This rearrangement joins TRBV7-8 to TRBJ2-7; 12 bases are a match to TRBD2. The CDR3 extends over 15 amino acids. The J segment lost 6 bases and the V segment lost 5 bases, leaving 8 bases of the junction unmatched. Germline V gives CDR1 SGHVS, CDR2 FQNEAQ. CDR3 residues: CASSTRLAGEGEQYF. In DNA, the CDR3 is TGTGCCAGCAGCACTCGACTAGCGGGAGAGGGCGAGCAGTACTTC.

The chain links TRBV7-6 to TRBJ2-1, with a tentative D call TRBD2 (5 bases). CDR1 is SGHVS and CDR2 is FNYEAQ in the germline V gene. This CDR3 has 15 amino acids. Trimming cost V 8 bases and J 1 base, with 15 bases left between them. CDR3 loop: CASVSVPGSYNEQFF. CDR3 DNA: TGTGCCAGCGTCTCAGTGCCGGGGTCCTACAATGAGCAGTTCTTC.

The CDR3 nucleotides are TGTGCCAGCAGCTTAACCCTACCGGGAGAAGCTTTCTTT. It is translated as CASSLTLPGEAFF. The J gene is TRBJ1-1, the V gene TRBV11-1; D gene unclear. The CDR3 spans 13 residues. Trimming took 2 bases from V and 8 from J, leaving 12 bases between them. Germline CDR1 reads SGHAT; CDR2 reads FQDESV (reference sequence).

The chain is built from TRBV7-9 and TRBJ2-7; no firm D call. CDR1 SEHNR and CDR2 FQNEAQ come from the germline V gene (reference sequence). Trimming took off 10 bases at V and 1 base at J, with 5 bases between the two ends. The CDR3 length is 10 residues. CDR3 sequence: CANLSYEQYF. Here the CDR3 DNA reads TGTGCCAACTTATCCTACGAGCAGTACTTC. The full variable domain, with the rest looked up from reference TRBV7-9 and TRBJ2-7, is DTGVSQNPRHKITKRGQNVTFRCDPISEHNRLYWYRQTLGQGPEFLTYFQNEAQLEKSRLLSDRFSAERPKGSFSTLEIQRTEQGDSAMYLCANLSYEQYFGPGTRLTVT.

This clone was recorded a few times. The V and J genes are TRBV20-1 and TRBJ2-4; no clear D. Germline V gene sequence: CDR1 DFQATT, CDR2 SNEGSKA (reference sequence). There are 11 residues in the CDR3. Trimming left V 6 bases short and J 7 bases short, with 10 bases between. The CDR3 nucleotides read TGCAGTGCGAACGCCGGGAACATTCAGTACTTC. This encodes CSANAGNIQYF.